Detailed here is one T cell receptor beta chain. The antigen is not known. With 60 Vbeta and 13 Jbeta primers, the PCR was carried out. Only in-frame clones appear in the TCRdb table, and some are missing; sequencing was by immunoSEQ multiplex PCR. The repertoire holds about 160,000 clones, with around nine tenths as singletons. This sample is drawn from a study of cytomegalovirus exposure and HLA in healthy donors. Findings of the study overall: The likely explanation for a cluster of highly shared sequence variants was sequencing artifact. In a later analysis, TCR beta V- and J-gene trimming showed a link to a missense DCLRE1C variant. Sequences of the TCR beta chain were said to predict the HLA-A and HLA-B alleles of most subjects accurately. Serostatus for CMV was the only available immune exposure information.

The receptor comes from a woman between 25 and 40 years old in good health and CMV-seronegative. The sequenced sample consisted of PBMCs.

The CDR3: CASSGPRGNTEAFF. Written as DNA, the CDR3 is TGTGCCAGCAGTGGCCCCCGGGGGAACACTGAAGCTTTCTTT. V usage is TRBV25-1 and J usage is TRBJ1-1; D remains ambiguous. Per the germline V gene, CDR1 is MGHDK and CDR2 is SYGVNS. This CDR3 spans 14 amino acids. V lost 4 bases and J 1 base, leaving 10 bases between the germline ends.